The entry that follows covers one T cell receptor (beta chain) sequence. The target antigen is unknown. Germline-derived CDR1 and CDR2 are LNHDA and SQIVND (reference sequence). Trimming cost V 5 bases and J 6 bases; bases outside gene matches: 10. The CDR3 sequence is 16 residues long. The source of the sample is a study of T cell responses to AZD1222 COVID-19 vaccine. Profiled with immunoSEQ multiplex PCR; TCRdb holds only in-frame clones, not every one. The data show about 150,000 clones, with around 90% seen just once and approximately 2.9% held by the top ten. The study's findings and limits: The study found Spike-specific TCR breadth and depth rose after two AZD1222 doses. As reported, nearly half of all spike-specific TCRs target variant regions that are unmutated.

The chain carries TRBV19 and TRBJ1-5, with 10 bases aligning to TRBD1. The receptor comes from an adult in good health. The source material was peripheral blood, sampled on day 0 of MenACWY control vaccination. CDR3 bases: TGTGCCAGTAGTGATGGGTGGGACAGGGGAGGTCAGCCCCAGCATTTT. It is translated as CASSDGWDRGGQPQHF.